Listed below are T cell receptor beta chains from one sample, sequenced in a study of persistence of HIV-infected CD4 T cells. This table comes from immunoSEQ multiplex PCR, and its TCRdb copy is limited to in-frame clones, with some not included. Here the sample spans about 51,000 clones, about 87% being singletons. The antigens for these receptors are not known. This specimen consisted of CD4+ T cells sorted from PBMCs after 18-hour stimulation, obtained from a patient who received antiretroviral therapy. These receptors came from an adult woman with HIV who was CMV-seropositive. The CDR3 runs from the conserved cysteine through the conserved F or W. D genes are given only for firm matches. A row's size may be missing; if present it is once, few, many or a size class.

cdr3_nt: TGTGCCAGCAGCCAGCCCCGGGAGACCCAGTACTTC
cdr3_aa: CASSQPRETQYF
clone_size: -
v_call: TRBV3-1/TRBV3-2
j_call: TRBJ2-5
d_call: -

cdr3_nt: TGTGCCAGTAGGACTAGCGGGAACCACGGGGAGCTGTTTTTT
cdr3_aa: CASRTSGNHGELFF
clone_size: -
v_call: TRBV19
j_call: TRBJ2-2
d_call: TRBD2

cdr3_nt: TGTGCCAGCAGCCTCGCGGGCGCTGGGGCCAACGTCCTGACTTTC
cdr3_aa: CASSLAGAGANVLTF
clone_size: -
v_call: TRBV6-5
j_call: TRBJ2-6
d_call: -

cdr3_nt: TGTGCCAGCAGTGCCGGGACAGAGAATCAGCCCCAGCATTTT
cdr3_aa: CASSAGTENQPQHF
clone_size: -
v_call: TRBV2
j_call: TRBJ1-5
d_call: TRBD1

cdr3_nt: TGCGCCAGCAGCTTGGCCCCCGACAGCGGTACTTTCTCCTACGAGCAGTACTTC
cdr3_aa: CASSLAPDSGTFSYEQYF
clone_size: -
v_call: TRBV5-1
j_call: TRBJ2-7
d_call: -

cdr3_nt: TGTGCCAGCAGTCAGTGGGCGAACACTGAAGCTTTCTTT
cdr3_aa: CASSQWANTEAFF
clone_size: -
v_call: TRBV3-1/TRBV3-2
j_call: TRBJ1-1
d_call: -

cdr3_nt: TGTGCCAGCTCATCGTCTGCAGGGTATGGCTACACCTTC
cdr3_aa: CASSSSAGYGYTF
clone_size: -
v_call: TRBV18
j_call: TRBJ1-2
d_call: -

cdr3_nt: TGTGCCAGCAGCCTAACGCTTAATGAAAAACTGTTTTTT
cdr3_aa: CASSLTLNEKLFF
clone_size: -
v_call: TRBV3-1/TRBV3-2
j_call: TRBJ1-4
d_call: -

cdr3_nt: TGTGCCACCAGTGACCCCATCAGCGGGATCAATGAGCAGTTCTTC
cdr3_aa: CATSDPISGINEQFF
clone_size: -
v_call: TRBV24-1
j_call: TRBJ2-1
d_call: TRBD2

cdr3_nt: TGTGCCAGCAGTTTAGAGGCTATATCCTACAATGAGCAGTTCTTC
cdr3_aa: CASSLEAISYNEQFF
clone_size: -
v_call: TRBV28
j_call: TRBJ2-1
d_call: -

cdr3_nt: TGCGCCAGCAGCCCGGGACAGGCCTACGAGCAGTACTTC
cdr3_aa: CASSPGQAYEQYF
clone_size: -
v_call: TRBV10-1
j_call: TRBJ2-7
d_call: TRBD1

cdr3_nt: TGTGCCAGCTCACCTCCGGGGGCCCTGGAGACCCAGTACTTC
cdr3_aa: CASSPPGALETQYF
clone_size: -
v_call: TRBV18
j_call: TRBJ2-5
d_call: -

cdr3_nt: TGTGCCAGCAGTCCCCGGGGGGAGGGGCGGCTTAACAATGAGCAGTTCTTC
cdr3_aa: CASSPRGEGRLNNEQFF
clone_size: -
v_call: TRBV7-6
j_call: TRBJ2-1
d_call: TRBD2

cdr3_nt: TGTGCCAGCCAAGACCGGAGCTCCTATAATTCACCCCTCCACTTT
cdr3_aa: CASQDRSSYNSPLHF
clone_size: -
v_call: TRBV2
j_call: TRBJ1-6
d_call: -

cdr3_nt: TGTGCCAGCTCACCAAGCGCGGCAGGGGAGCAGCCCCAGCATTTT
cdr3_aa: CASSPSAAGEQPQHF
clone_size: -
v_call: TRBV18
j_call: TRBJ1-5
d_call: -

cdr3_nt: TGTGCCAGCAGCCAACGGGGGAGCTCCTACGAGCAGTACTTC
cdr3_aa: CASSQRGSSYEQYF
clone_size: once
v_call: TRBV3-1/TRBV3-2
j_call: TRBJ2-7
d_call: -

cdr3_nt: TGTGCCAGCAGCTTCAGTCCGCAACTAGCGGGTTGGGGAGAGACCCAGTACTTC
cdr3_aa: CASSFSPQLAGWGETQYF
clone_size: -
v_call: TRBV7-2
j_call: TRBJ2-5
d_call: TRBD2

cdr3_nt: TGTGCCAGCACCATTAGGCTTGAAAGCAATCAGCCCCAGCATTTT
cdr3_aa: CASTIRLESNQPQHF
clone_size: -
v_call: TRBV28
j_call: TRBJ1-5
d_call: -

cdr3_nt: TGTGCCAGCAGTTTAGGGGGAACTTCTAACTATGGCTACACCTTC
cdr3_aa: CASSLGGTSNYGYTF
clone_size: -
v_call: TRBV28
j_call: TRBJ1-2
d_call: -

cdr3_nt: TGTGCCAGCAGTTTAAGGGAGGGCGCCAGGTTGAGTAGGGGTGGCTACACCTTC
cdr3_aa: CASSLREGARLSRGGYTF
clone_size: once
v_call: TRBV28
j_call: TRBJ1-2
d_call: -

cdr3_nt: TGTGCCAGTAGTATAGCGACGGCTACGAACACCGGGGAGCTGTTTTTT
cdr3_aa: CASSIATATNTGELFF
clone_size: -
v_call: TRBV19
j_call: TRBJ2-2
d_call: -

cdr3_nt: TGTGCCAGCAGTTCCGCCGCAGGGACAGGATTGACCGGGGAGCTGTTTTTT
cdr3_aa: CASSSAAGTGLTGELFF
clone_size: -
v_call: TRBV5-4
j_call: TRBJ2-2
d_call: TRBD1

cdr3_nt: TGTGCCAGCAGTTTATCGAACAGGGTGGTCACTGAAGCTTTCTTT
cdr3_aa: CASSLSNRVVTEAFF
clone_size: -
v_call: TRBV27
j_call: TRBJ1-1
d_call: -

cdr3_nt: TGTGCCAGCAGCTTAGACAGGGGGCGGGAGCAGTACTTC
cdr3_aa: CASSLDRGREQYF
clone_size: -
v_call: TRBV7-2
j_call: TRBJ2-7
d_call: TRBD1

cdr3_nt: TGCGCCAGCAGCTTACACACAGGGCTGGACGAGCAGTACTTC
cdr3_aa: CASSLHTGLDEQYF
clone_size: -
v_call: TRBV5-1
j_call: TRBJ2-7
d_call: -

cdr3_nt: TGTGCCAGTAGTGTCGGGACAGGGAGACACAATGAGCAGTTCTTC
cdr3_aa: CASSVGTGRHNEQFF
clone_size: -
v_call: TRBV19
j_call: TRBJ2-1
d_call: TRBD1

cdr3_nt: TGTGCCAGCAGCGTGGCACAGGGGAACACTGAAGCTTTCTTT
cdr3_aa: CASSVAQGNTEAFF
clone_size: -
v_call: TRBV9
j_call: TRBJ1-1
d_call: -

cdr3_nt: TGTGCCAGCAGACAGGATCACCCTGAAGCTTTCTTT
cdr3_aa: CASRQDHPEAFF
clone_size: -
v_call: TRBV2
j_call: TRBJ1-1
d_call: -

cdr3_nt: TGTGCCACCAGTCCTTCGCGCAGCACTGAAGCTTTCTTT
cdr3_aa: CATSPSRSTEAFF
clone_size: few
v_call: TRBV24-1
j_call: TRBJ1-1
d_call: -

cdr3_nt: TGTGCCAGCAGCTTAAGCGCCACCGGGGAGCTGTTTTTT
cdr3_aa: CASSLSATGELFF
clone_size: -
v_call: TRBV7-3
j_call: TRBJ2-2
d_call: -

cdr3_nt: TGTGCCAGCAGTGCCCCCGCCCTCGGAACTGAAGCTTTCTTT
cdr3_aa: CASSAPALGTEAFF
clone_size: -
v_call: TRBV2
j_call: TRBJ1-1
d_call: -

cdr3_nt: TGCGCCAGCAGCAAAGACACAGATACGCAGTATTTT
cdr3_aa: CASSKDTDTQYF
clone_size: -
v_call: TRBV4-1
j_call: TRBJ2-3
d_call: -

cdr3_nt: TGCAGCGTTGCCGGAGACAGGGGCGACACTGAAGCTTTCTTT
cdr3_aa: CSVAGDRGDTEAFF
clone_size: -
v_call: TRBV29-1
j_call: TRBJ1-1
d_call: TRBD1

cdr3_nt: TGCGCCAGCAGCCAAGACGGACGGACATCGTCCTACGAGCAGTACTTC
cdr3_aa: CASSQDGRTSSYEQYF
clone_size: -
v_call: TRBV4-3
j_call: TRBJ2-7
d_call: -

cdr3_nt: TGTGCCAGCAGGCGGGAGCAAAACTCTGGAAACACCATATATTTT
cdr3_aa: CASRREQNSGNTIYF
clone_size: -
v_call: TRBV6-5
j_call: TRBJ1-3
d_call: -